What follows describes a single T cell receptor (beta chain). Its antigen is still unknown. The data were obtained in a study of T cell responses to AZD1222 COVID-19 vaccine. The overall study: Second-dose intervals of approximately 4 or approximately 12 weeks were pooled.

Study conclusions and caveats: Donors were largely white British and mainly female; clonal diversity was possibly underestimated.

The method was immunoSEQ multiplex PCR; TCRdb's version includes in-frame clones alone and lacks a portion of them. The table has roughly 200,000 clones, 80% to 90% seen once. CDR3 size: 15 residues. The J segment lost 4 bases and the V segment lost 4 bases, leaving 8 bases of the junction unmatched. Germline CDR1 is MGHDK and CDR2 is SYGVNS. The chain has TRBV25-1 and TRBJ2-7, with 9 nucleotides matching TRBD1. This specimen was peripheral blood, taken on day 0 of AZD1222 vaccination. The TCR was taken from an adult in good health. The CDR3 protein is CASSASGTGRYEQYF. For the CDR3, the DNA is TGTGCCAGCAGTGCGTCCGGGACAGGGCGATACGAGCAGTACTTC.